Sequencing of this T cell receptor (beta chain) was carried out in a study of blood T cell repertoires in COVID-19 (dated by TCRdb to about 2020). Regarding the research as a whole: The collaborator samples originated in the United States, Italy and Spain and spanned the acute and convalescent phases of COVID-19. The prospective study material was composed of cDNA or gDNA derived from T cells, B-cell-depleted T cells, or PBMCs. Deeply sampled blood TCRbeta repertoires from subjects exposed to, actively infected with, or recovered from COVID-19 were included in the dataset. A freely available public database, intended as a resource for researchers studying the immune response to SARS-CoV-2, is where the repertoires were released. Samples came from the ongoing ImmuneRACE study (first 160 participants) plus 1,254 subjects from 6 global collaborators. The sample metadata nearly always contained a de-identified subject ID, COVID-19 status, age in years and sex. Where HLA class I and class II types were available, the types were taken from metadata supplied by the sample provider, not from assay-based typing.

Beyond this particular receptor, the publication reports: Clinical and demographic metadata were provided uncurated, with the amount varying by source and participant.

TCRbeta CDR3 regions were amplified from genomic DNA using the immunoSEQ Assay, a bias-controlled multiplex PCR. In the original analysis: The number of nucleated cells in each sample was estimated from the amplification of reference gene primers within the assay. To quantify the absolute abundance of each unique TCRbeta CDR3 rearrangement, sequence reads were collapsed and filtered. Productive Simpson clonality was computed per sample as the square root of Simpson's diversity index over productive rearrangements. TCRdb's version of the immuneACCESS table is confined to in-frame rearrangements and falls short of the full clone set. An unresolved V gene accounts for under half of the shortfall where checked; the remainder is of unknown origin. The V and J calls and clone size were taken over from that table, and D and trimming were inferred from the DNA. The sample table contains 65,000 or so clones; only one count was recorded for approximately 80% of them. The ten most abundant clones make up 14% to 15% of the sample.

For this clone: Its specific antigen is unknown. Within one base of it there is no much larger clone, and no base qualities were kept.

The CDR3 starts with the cysteine, ends with the phenylalanine, and has 16 residues. The DNA shown is the 48-base CDR3, in frame from base 1. The germline V gene supplies CDR1 LGHNT and CDR2 FRNRAP. The germline V end is reduced by 7 bases and the J end by 1 base; junction bases left unmatched: 5. The collaborating institutions used their own protocols to collect whole blood in K2EDTA tubes. For TCRbeta analysis, collaborator samples were shipped as frozen whole blood, as isolated PBMCs, or as DNA extracted from either sample type. The V and J genes are TRBV12-5 and TRBJ2-2; 11 middle bases align to TRBD2. The sequenced material came from peripheral blood. The clonotype comes from an elderly man with acute or convalescent COVID-19. The CDR3 reads as follows: CASDPGLAGNTGELFF. The DNA sequence is given as TGTGCTAGTGACCCTGGACTAGCGGGGAACACCGGGGAGCTGTTTTTT.